Each of the 24 T cell receptor beta chains below was sequenced from the same sample in a study of OX40 agonist ivuxolimab in advanced cancers. This table comes from immunoSEQ multiplex PCR, and its TCRdb copy is limited to in-frame clones, with some not included. The repertoire has approximately 89,000 clones, around 88% of them found once; the top ten carry approximately 0.49%. This material consisted of CD4+ or CD8+ T cells sorted from blood, taken in a trial of the OX40 agonist ivuxolimab. Receptors originate from an adult with an advanced solid tumor such as melanoma, head and neck, liver or kidney cancer.

V gene TRBV19 combines with J gene TRBJ1-1; 7 nucleotides match TRBD1. Unmatched junction bases numbered 9, after V lost 7 bases and J lost 4 bases. The CDR3 consists of 14 residues. The V gene's germline CDR1 is LNHDA and CDR2 SQIVND (reference sequence). The CDR3 sequence: CASNPGGGSTEAFF. The CDR3 DNA sequence: TGTGCCAGTAACCCAGGGGGAGGGAGCACTGAAGCTTTCTTT.

V gene TRBV7-2 combines with J gene TRBJ1-2, with 8 bases lining up with TRBD1. The V gene's germline CDR1 is SGHTA and CDR2 FQGNSA. The CDR3 spans 15 residues. Trimming removed 1 base from V and 4 bases from J; junction bases left unmatched: 5. CDR3 sequence: CASSLDRTGSYGYTF. The CDR3 coding sequence is TGTGCCAGCAGCTTAGACCGGACAGGGAGCTATGGCTACACCTTC. The full variable domain, completed using reference TRBV7-2 and TRBJ1-2, is GAGVSQSPSNKVTEKGKDVELRCDPISGHTALYWYRQSLGQGLEFLIYFQGNSAPDKSGLPSDRFSAERTGGSVSTLTIQRTQQEDSAVYLCASSLDRTGSYGYTFGSGTRLTVV.

This rearrangement joins TRBV27 to TRBJ2-7; D is perhaps TRBD2 (5 bases). CDR1 is MNHEY and CDR2 is SMNVEV in the germline V gene (reference sequence). The CDR3 spans 16 residues. V lost 5 bases, J lost 3 bases, and 20 bases lay in between. CDR3 sequence reads: CASSPDYLGGVYEQYF. The CDR3, as DNA: TGTGCCAGCAGTCCTGATTATCTCGGAGGCGTCTACGAGCAGTACTTC.

The chain couples TRBV7-2 to TRBJ2-5, with TRBD1 matching over 11 bases. Germline values: CDR1 SGHTA, CDR2 FQGNSA. The CDR3 sequence is 13 residues long. V shed 8 bases, J shed 5 bases, and the junction held 4 bases outside the gene matches. CDR3 nucleotide sequence: TGTGCCAGCCGGACAGGGGGCGCGGAGACCCAGTACTTC. This sequence encodes CASRTGGAETQYF.

The rearrangement joins TRBV10-1 to TRBJ2-2; 9 nucleotides agree with TRBD1. The CDR3 has 14 amino acids. With 6 bases clipped from V and 3 bases from J, the junction kept 2 bases outside the gene matches. CDR1 WNHNN and CDR2 SYGVQD come from the germline V gene (reference sequence). Here the CDR3 DNA reads TGCGCCAGCAGACGGGACAGGGACACCGGGGAGCTGTTTTTT. Its protein product is CASRRDRDTGELFF.

The table lists this clone with a count of one. The V call is TRBV10-1, the J call TRBJ2-3, with 8 bases identical to TRBD2. The CDR3 has 14 amino acids. CDR1 WNHNN and CDR2 SYGVQD come from the germline V gene (reference sequence). After removal of 6 bases from V and 2 bases from J, the junction contained 4 bases not matched to a gene. The CDR3 DNA sequence: TGCGCCAGCAGCGGGGGGGCCGCCACAGATACGCAGTATTTT. Its translation: CASSGGAATDTQYF.

This clone was picked up a small number of times. The CDR3 nucleotides read TGTGCCAGCAGCTTGGTCGGATTAACAGGGATTTGGTCACCCCTCCACTTT. Its protein product is CASSLVGLTGIWSPLHF. The chain carries TRBV5-4 and TRBJ1-6; D is possibly TRBD1 (6 bases). The V end lost 0 bases, the J end lost 10 bases, and 20 bases lay between the germline ends. Germline V gives CDR1 SGHNT, CDR2 YYREEE (reference sequence). The CDR3 length is 17 residues.

The V call is TRBV5-4, the J call TRBJ2-3, with D perhaps TRBD1 (6 bases). Germline CDR1 and CDR2: SGHNT and YYREEE (reference sequence). The length of the CDR3 is 15 residues. V shed 3 bases and J shed 3 bases, with 14 bases lying between them. The CDR3: CASSSPEGGTDTQYF. The CDR3 DNA reads as TGTGCCAGCAGCTCCCCGGAAGGGGGAACAGATACGCAGTATTTT.

This chain links TRBV11-2 with TRBJ1-5; D may be TRBD1 (5 bases). Per the germline V gene, CDR1 is SGHAT and CDR2 is FQNNGV. The V gene lost 3 bases and the J gene lost 6 bases, with 9 bases spanning the gap. The length of the CDR3 is 13 residues. CDR3 amino acids: CASSFNGGQPQHF. In DNA, the CDR3 is TGTGCCAGCAGCTTTAACGGGGGTCAGCCCCAGCATTTT.

On this clone: The junction shows a germline mismatch at one end, possibly a read error. The sample holds other DNA sequences that translate to the same CDR3. This chain uses TRBV7-2 with TRBJ1-5, with D unresolved. The germline V gene encodes CDR1 SGHTA and CDR2 FQGNSA. CDR3 length: 14 residues. DNA of the CDR3: TGTGCCAGCAGCCCCCTCGGCGGCAGTCAGCCTCAGCATTTT. The encoded protein is CASSPLGGSQPQHF.

This chain connects TRBV19 to TRBJ1-5, with TRBD1 as a possible D gene (5 bases). Germline CDR1 reads LNHDA; CDR2 reads SQIVND (reference sequence). V gave up 5 bases and J gave up 0 bases, with 14 bases separating them. This CDR3 contains 16 residues. CDR3 sequence (DNA): TGTGCCAGTAGTGGGAGAGGGACGGGTAGCAATCAGCCCCAGCATTTT. Protein sequence: CASSGRGTGSNQPQHF. Drawing the rest from reference TRBV19 and TRBJ1-5, the complete variable domain is DGGITQSPKYLFRKEGQNVTLSCEQNLNHDAMYWYRQDPGQGLRLIYYSQIVNDFQKGDIAEGYSVSREKKESFPLTVTSAQKNPTAFYLCASSGRGTGSNQPQHFGDGTRLSIL.

The chain joins TRBV7-8 to TRBJ1-2, with TRBD1 as a possible D gene (6 bases). The V end lost 5 bases, the J end lost 7 bases, and 20 bases lay between the germline ends. Germline-derived CDR1 and CDR2 are SGHVS and FQNEAQ. The CDR3 has 15 residues. The chain's CDR3 is CASSLQEGGHGGYTF. CDR3 nucleotide sequence: TGTGCCAGCAGCCTGCAGGAGGGGGGGCATGGTGGCTACACCTTC.

This clone was seen once. The CDR3 loop reads CASLALVGGSYEQYF. CDR3 sequence (DNA): TGTGCCAGCCTCGCCCTAGTGGGGGGTTCCTACGAGCAGTACTTC. This sequence joins TRBV27 and TRBJ2-7; a possible D gene is TRBD2 (6 bases). This CDR3 is built from 15 residues. The V gene's germline CDR1 is MNHEY and CDR2 SMNVEV (reference sequence). Trimming took 8 bases from V and 1 from J, leaving 18 bases between them.

The chain has TRBV5-1 and TRBJ2-7; TRBD2 aligns across 10 bases. The germline gives CDR1 SGHRS, CDR2 YFSETQ. After removal of 4 bases from V and 4 bases from J, the junction contained 8 bases not matched to a gene. The CDR3 is made up of 15 amino acids. CDR3 amino acids: CASSPSGGALYEQYF. CDR3 nucleotide sequence: TGCGCCAGCAGCCCGAGCGGGGGGGCTCTTTACGAGCAGTACTTC.

To note about this clone: Other DNA sequences in the sample encode the same CDR3. V and J are TRBV25-1 and TRBJ1-1, with D hard to call. CDR3 size: 13 residues. With 4 bases removed from V and 0 bases from J, the gap between germline ends came to 6 bases. Looked up from germline, CDR1 is MGHDK and CDR2 is SYGVNS. CDR3 amino acids: CASSGQMNTEAFF. DNA for the CDR3: TGTGCCAGCAGTGGACAAATGAACACTGAAGCTTTCTTT.

This rearrangement joins TRBV5-1 to TRBJ1-1; D possibly corresponds to TRBD1 (5 bases). The V gene's germline CDR1 is SGHRS and CDR2 YFSETQ. CDR3 length: 14 amino acids. The V gene lost 2 bases and the J gene lost 10 bases, with 18 bases spanning the gap. CDR3 in DNA: TGCGCCAGCAGCTTAATTATAGAGGGGCAGGGAGCTTTCTTT. Amino acid sequence: CASSLIIEGQGAFF.

The J gene is TRBJ2-7, the V gene TRBV4-3, with D perhaps TRBD1 (6 bases). Germline V CDR1 and CDR2: LGHNA, YSLEER. V was shortened by 4 bases and J by 7 bases, with 17 bases between the two germline ends. The CDR3 length is 14 residues. In DNA form, the CDR3 reads TGCGCCAGCAGCCTGGGGCTGGGGGCGCGGGAGCAGTACTTC. It is translated as CASSLGLGAREQYF.

CDR3 sequence (DNA): TGTGCCAGCAGTGACCAAGGTCCACGAGGCACTGAAGCTTTCTTT. The encoded protein is CASSDQGPRGTEAFF. The chain couples TRBV25-1 to TRBJ1-1; no definite D call. The CDR3 runs to 15 residues. Between the trimmed V and J ends, which lost 3 bases and 4 bases, there was a span of 15 bases. Germline-derived CDR1 and CDR2 are MGHDK and SYGVNS.

This rearrangement joins TRBV2 to TRBJ1-5, with TRBD1 matching over 8 bases. V lost 6 bases and J lost 6; bases outside the gene matches: 10. The germline V gene encodes CDR1 SNHLY and CDR2 FYNNEI. The length of the CDR3 is 15 residues. In DNA form, the CDR3 reads TGTGCCAGCAGGTCCGGGACAGGTCGTGGTCAGCCCCAGCATTTT. It specifies CASRSGTGRGQPQHF.

With regard to this clone: The same CDR3 can be traced to other DNA sequences in this sample. The chain employs TRBV29-1 and TRBJ2-3, with unresolved D. From germline, CDR1 is SQVTM and CDR2 ANQGSEA. This CDR3 contains 12 residues. V was trimmed by 0 bases and J by 3 bases, leaving 4 bases between them. Written as DNA, the CDR3 is TGCAGCGTTGAAGACCGGACAGATACGCAGTATTTT. Its translation: CSVEDRTDTQYF.

Turning to this clone: This sample also contains other DNA sequences that code for the same CDR3. The chain recombines TRBV7-9 with TRBJ1-2; D gene uncertain. There are 13 residues in the CDR3. Germline V gene lookup returns CDR1 SEHNR and CDR2 FQNEAQ (reference sequence). V was clipped by 5 bases and J by 8 bases, with 15 bases between them. CDR3 region: CASSLEGGRGYTF. CDR3 DNA sequence: TGTGCCAGCAGCCTAGAAGGAGGGCGGGGCTACACCTTC.

The chain couples TRBV5-6 to TRBJ2-5; unclear D gene. Germline V CDR1 and CDR2: SGHDT, YYEEEE. V was pared by 3 bases and J by 7 bases, with 7 bases between. The CDR3 covers 11 residues. The CDR3 here is CASSSMGTQYF. Written as DNA, the CDR3 is TGTGCCAGCAGCTCCATGGGGACCCAGTACTTC. Looking up the rest from reference TRBV5-6 and TRBJ2-5 gives the full variable domain: DAGVTQSPTHLIKTRGQQVTLRCSPKSGHDTVSWYQQALGQGPQFIFQYYEEEERQRGNFPDRFSGHQFPNYSSELNVNALLLGDSALYLCASSSMGTQYFGPGTRLLVL.

This clone was seen just once. The genes are TRBV5-4 and TRBJ1-2, with TRBD1 matching over 8 bases. CDR3 length equals 15 residues. The V and J ends lost 2 bases and 7 bases, in that order; junction bases with no gene match: 10. Per the germline V gene, CDR1 is SGHNT and CDR2 is YYREEE (reference sequence). The CDR3 here is CASSLSGGQGRGYTF. The CDR3 region has the DNA TGTGCCAGCAGCTTATCGGGCGGACAGGGACGTGGCTACACCTTC.

V gene TRBV5-4 combines with J gene TRBJ1-1, with D uncertain. Germline values: CDR1 SGHNT, CDR2 YYREEE (reference sequence). V was cut by 4 bases and J by 6 bases, with 7 bases left in between. This CDR3 comprises 11 residues. CDR3 coding DNA: TGTGCCAGCAGCCATGGCGCTGAAGCTTTCTTT. It yields the protein CASSHGAEAFF.